The TCR beta chain described here comes from a study of T-cell memory formation after mild COVID-19. The wider study: Largely donor-specific sequence clusters came from a couple of donors.

Trimming removed 11 bases from V and 4 bases from J; junction bases left unmatched: 11. The CDR3 loop spans 15 amino acids. Each CDR3 protein gets one entry after TCRdb re-called the 5' RACE reads with MiXCR. The sample includes roughly 340,000 distinct CDR3 sequences, about a sixth seen only once; the top ten take around 24%. This clonotype originated in a man between 18 and 35 years old who had mild COVID-19 (a few samples of this study predate the infection). Cell type and time point are not known. Sequenced material: PBMCs or a T cell subset sorted from them (not recorded which). The chain couples TRBV12-3 or TRBV12-4 to TRBJ2-2; 9 nucleotides agree with TRBD1. CDR3: CAGGGRQGVTGELFF. The CDR3 bases are TGTGCCGGAGGGGGGCGACAGGGGGTCACCGGGGAGCTGTTTTTT.